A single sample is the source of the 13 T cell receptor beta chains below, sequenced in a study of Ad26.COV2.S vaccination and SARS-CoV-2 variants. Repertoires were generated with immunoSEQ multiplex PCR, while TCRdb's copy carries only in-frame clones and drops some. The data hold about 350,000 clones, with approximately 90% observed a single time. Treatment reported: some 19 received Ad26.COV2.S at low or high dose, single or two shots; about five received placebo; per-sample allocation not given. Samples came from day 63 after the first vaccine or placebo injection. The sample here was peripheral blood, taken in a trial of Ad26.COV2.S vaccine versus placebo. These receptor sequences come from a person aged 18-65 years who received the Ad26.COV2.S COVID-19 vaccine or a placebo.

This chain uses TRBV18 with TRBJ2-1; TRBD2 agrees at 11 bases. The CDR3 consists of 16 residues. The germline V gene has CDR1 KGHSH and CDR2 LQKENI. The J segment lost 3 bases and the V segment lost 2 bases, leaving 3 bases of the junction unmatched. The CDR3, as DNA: TGTGCCAGCTCACCATCGGGACTAGCGGACTACAATGAGCAGTTCTTC. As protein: CASSPSGLADYNEQFF.

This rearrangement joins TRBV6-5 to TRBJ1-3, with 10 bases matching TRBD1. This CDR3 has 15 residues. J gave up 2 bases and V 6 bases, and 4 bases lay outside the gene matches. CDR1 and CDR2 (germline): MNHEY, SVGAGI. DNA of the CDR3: TGTGCCAGCAGGTCCGGGACAGGGGCTGGAAACACCATATATTTT. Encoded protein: CASRSGTGAGNTIYF.

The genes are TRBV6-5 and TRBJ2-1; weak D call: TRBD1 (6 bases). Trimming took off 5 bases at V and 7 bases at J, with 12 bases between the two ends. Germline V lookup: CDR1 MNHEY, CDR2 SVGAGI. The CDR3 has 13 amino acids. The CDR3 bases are TGTGCCAGCAGTACCCGAACAGGGAATGAGCAGTTCTTC. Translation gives CASSTRTGNEQFF.

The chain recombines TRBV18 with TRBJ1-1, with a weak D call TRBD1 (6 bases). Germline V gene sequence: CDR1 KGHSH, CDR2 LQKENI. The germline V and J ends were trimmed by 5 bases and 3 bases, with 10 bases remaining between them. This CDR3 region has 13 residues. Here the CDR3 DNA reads TGTGCCAGCTCAATGGGGGGGCACACTGAAGCTTTCTTT. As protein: CASSMGGHTEAFF.

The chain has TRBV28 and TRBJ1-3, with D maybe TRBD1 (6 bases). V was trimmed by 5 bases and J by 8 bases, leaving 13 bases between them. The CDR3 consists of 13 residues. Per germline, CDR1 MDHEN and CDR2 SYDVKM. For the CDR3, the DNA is TGTGCCAGCAGTCCCGTAGGGGGGGACACCATATATTTT. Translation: CASSPVGGDTIYF.

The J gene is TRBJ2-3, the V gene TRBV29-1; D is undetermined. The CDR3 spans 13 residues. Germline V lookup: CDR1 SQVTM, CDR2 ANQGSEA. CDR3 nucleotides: TGCAGTTTTCGTTTCAGGCAGGCAGATACGCAGTATTTT. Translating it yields CSFRFRQADTQYF.

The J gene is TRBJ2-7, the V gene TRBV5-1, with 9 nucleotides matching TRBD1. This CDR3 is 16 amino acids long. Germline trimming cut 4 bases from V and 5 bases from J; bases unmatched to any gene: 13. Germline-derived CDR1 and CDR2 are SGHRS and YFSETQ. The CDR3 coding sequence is TGCGCCAGCAGCCCGAGAGCAGGGACAGGGAGTGACGAGCAGTACTTC. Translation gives CASSPRAGTGSDEQYF. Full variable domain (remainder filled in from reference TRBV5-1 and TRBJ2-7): KAGVTQTPRYLIKTRGQQVTLSCSPISGHRSVSWYQQTPGQGLQFLFEYFSETQRNKGNFPGRFSGRQFSNSRSEMNVSTLELGDSALYLCASSPRAGTGSDEQYFGPGTRLTVT.

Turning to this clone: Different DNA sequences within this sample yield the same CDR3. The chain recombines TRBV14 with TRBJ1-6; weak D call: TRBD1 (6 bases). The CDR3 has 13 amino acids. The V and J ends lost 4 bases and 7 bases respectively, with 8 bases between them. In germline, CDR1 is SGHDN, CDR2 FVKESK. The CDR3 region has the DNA TGTGCCAGCAGCCCCGGGGGCAATTCACCCCTCCACTTT. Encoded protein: CASSPGGNSPLHF.

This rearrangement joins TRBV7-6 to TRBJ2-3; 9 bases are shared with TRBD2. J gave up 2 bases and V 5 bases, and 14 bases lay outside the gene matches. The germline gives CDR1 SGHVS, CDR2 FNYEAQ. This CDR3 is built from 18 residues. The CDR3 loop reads CASSTPRGLAGSTDTQYF. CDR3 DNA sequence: TGTGCCAGCAGCACCCCACGGGGGCTAGCGGGGTCCACAGATACGCAGTATTTT.

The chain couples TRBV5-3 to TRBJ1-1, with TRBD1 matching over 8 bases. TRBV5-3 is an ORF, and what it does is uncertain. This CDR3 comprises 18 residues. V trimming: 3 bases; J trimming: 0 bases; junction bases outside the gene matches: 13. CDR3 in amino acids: CARSSTPMGQAMNTEAFF. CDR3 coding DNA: TGTGCCAGAAGCTCGACACCCATGGGACAGGCCATGAACACTGAAGCTTTCTTT.

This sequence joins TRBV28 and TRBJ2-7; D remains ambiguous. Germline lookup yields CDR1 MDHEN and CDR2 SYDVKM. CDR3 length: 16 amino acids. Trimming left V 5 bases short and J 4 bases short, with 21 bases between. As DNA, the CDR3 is TGTGCCAGCAGTCCCTTTTTCACGAAAGGGAAATACGAGCAGTACTTC. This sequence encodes CASSPFFTKGKYEQYF.

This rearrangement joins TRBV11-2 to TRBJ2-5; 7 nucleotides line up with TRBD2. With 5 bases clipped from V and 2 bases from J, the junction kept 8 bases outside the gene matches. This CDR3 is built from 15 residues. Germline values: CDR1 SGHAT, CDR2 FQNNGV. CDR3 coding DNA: TGTGCCAGCAGCCCAAAGTGGGAGGGTCAAGAGACCCAGTACTTC. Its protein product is CASSPKWEGQETQYF. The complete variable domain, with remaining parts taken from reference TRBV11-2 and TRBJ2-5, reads EAGVAQSPRYKIIEKRQSVAFWCNPISGHATLYWYQQILGQGPKLLIQFQNNGVVDDSQLPKDRFSAERLKGVDSTLKIQPAKLEDSAVYLCASSPKWEGQETQYFGPGTRLLVL.

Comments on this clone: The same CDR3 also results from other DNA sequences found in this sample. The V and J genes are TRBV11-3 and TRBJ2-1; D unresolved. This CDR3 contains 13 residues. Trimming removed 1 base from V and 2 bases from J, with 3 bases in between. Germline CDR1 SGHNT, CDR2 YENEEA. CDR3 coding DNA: TGTGCCAGCAGCTTAGGAGCCTACAATGAGCAGTTCTTC. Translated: CASSLGAYNEQFF.